A single sample gave rise to the 19 T cell receptor beta chains below, sequenced in a study of tumor-infiltrating lymphocytes in primary liver carcinoma. With a constant-region primer, TCR beta cDNA was made from approximately 510 ng of total RNA. Researchers made the TCR beta libraries by running three nested multiplex PCR rounds with slightly modified ARM-PCR. TRBV1-TRBV30 forward primers paired with a C-beta reverse primer drove the first two PCR rounds, 10 cycles each. TCRdb processed the multiplex PCR reads anew with MiXCR; each CDR3 protein has one entry. The sample yields 100,000 to 150,000 distinct CDR3 sequences, approximately 70% seen once. Co-extracting RNA and DNA was done with about 20-34 mg of unsorted bulk tissue as input. The sequenced material came from liver tumor tissue from sampling region 1. Subset denoted: tumor region T1, superior pole. Receptor source: a woman aged 60-75 years with primary liver carcinoma and hepatitis B virus infection.

V usage is TRBV11-2 and J usage is TRBJ1-1, with 7 bases matching TRBD1. In germline, CDR1 is SGHAT, CDR2 FQNNGV. This CDR3 region has 14 residues. The J segment lost 4 bases and the V segment lost 9 bases, leaving 11 bases of the junction unmatched. The CDR3 loop is CASVNRGTGTEAFF. CDR3 DNA sequence: TGTGCCAGTGTGAACAGGGGCACGGGCACTGAAGCTTTCTTT. Together with reference TRBV11-2 and TRBJ1-1, the CDR3 gives the full variable domain: EAGVAQSPRYKIIEKRQSVAFWCNPISGHATLYWYQQILGQGPKLLIQFQNNGVVDDSQLPKDRFSAERLKGVDSTLKIQPAKLEDSAVYLCASVNRGTGTEAFFGQGTRLTVV.

This clonotype has only a few counts. This may be a read error: a much more frequent sequence differs by one nucleotide. CDR3 bases: TGTGCCAGCAGTTTAGTGAACACCGGGGGGCTGTTTTTT. Protein product: CASSLVNTGGLFF. The chain uses TRBV12-3 or TRBV12-4 and TRBJ2-2, with D perhaps matching TRBD2 (6 bases). This CDR3 is 13 amino acids long.

The rearrangement joins TRBV6-2 or TRBV6-3 to TRBJ1-2; possibly TRBD1 for D (5 bases). CDR1 and CDR2 from the germline V gene are MNHEY and SVGEGT. The CDR3 length is 13 residues. With 8 bases removed from V and 6 bases from J, the gap between germline ends came to 16 bases. As DNA, the CDR3 is TGTGCCAGCGGCAGAGGGACTACCAATGGCTACACCTTC. Its protein product is CASGRGTTNGYTF.

A note on this clonotype: An end of the junction differs from the germline gene, which may be a read error. V usage is TRBV12-5 and J usage is TRBJ2-2; 12 bases fit TRBD1. Germline loops: CDR1 LGHNT, CDR2 FRNRAP. This CDR3 is built from 19 residues. The CDR3 loop reads CASGLSPIGGTGGTGELFF. The CDR3 DNA sequence: TGTGCTAGTGGTTTATCACCCATTGGGGGGACAGGGGGCACCGGTGAGCTGTTTTTT.

On this clonotype itself: A much larger clone sits a single nucleotide away, making a read error possible. This chain joins TRBV6-6 and TRBJ2-3, with TRBD2 identical over 10 bases. V gave up 6 bases and J gave up 4 bases; unmatched junction bases: 19. The germline gives CDR1 MNHNY, CDR2 SVGAGI (reference sequence). CDR3 length: 19 residues. The DNA of the CDR3 is TGTGCCAGCAGACGAGGACCTAGCGGGAGTTCCCCTAGCTCAGATACGCAGTATTTT. It encodes CASRRGPSGSSPSSDTQYF.

On this clonotype itself: The germline gene is not matched at one end of the junction; a read error may be the cause. The rearrangement links TRBV6-2 or TRBV6-3 to TRBJ2-7; 7 nucleotides match TRBD1. The germline CDR1 and CDR2 sequences are MNHEY and SVGEGT. The CDR3 is made up of 13 amino acids. The CDR3 sequence: CASRRQGGYDQYF. The CDR3 DNA is TGTGCCAGCAGACGACAGGGTGGGTACGATCAGTACTTC.

This clonotype has a single count. One base away lies a much larger clone, so this may be a sequencing read error. The chain links TRBV12-3 or TRBV12-4 to TRBJ1-5; 9 bases align to TRBD1. The CDR3 spans 15 residues. The DNA of the CDR3 is TGTACCAGCAGTGGACAGGGGATAAGCAATCAGCCCCAGCATTTT. It encodes CTSSGQGISNQPQHF.

This clonotype was detected a few times. The chain has TRBV7-8 and TRBJ2-3, with 7 positions matching TRBD2. Germline CDR1 is SGHVS and CDR2 is FQNEAQ. V trimming: 5 bases; J trimming: 2 bases; junction bases outside the gene matches: 10. The CDR3 totals 16 residues. The CDR3 reads CASSTGGGHFTDTQYF. DNA of the CDR3: TGTGCCAGCAGCACGGGGGGAGGACACTTCACAGATACGCAGTATTTT.

This rearrangement joins TRBV6-6 to TRBJ1-6; the D gene is possibly TRBD1 (6 bases). Germline loops: CDR1 MNHNY, CDR2 SVGAGI (reference sequence). The CDR3 has 15 amino acids. V lost 0 bases to trimming and J lost 11 bases, with 14 bases between them. CDR3 loop: CASSYSGRGGPPLHF. DNA of the CDR3: TGTGCCAGCAGTTACTCAGGCAGGGGTGGACCACCCCTCCACTTT.

Comments on this clonotype: Relative to the germline gene, one junction end is altered; a read error may explain this. The chain carries TRBV11-3 and TRBJ2-5; D not resolved. The germline gives CDR1 SGHNT, CDR2 YENEEA. This CDR3 has 9 amino acids. This CDR3 is CAIQKTQYF. Written as DNA, the CDR3 is TGTGCCATCCAAAAGACCCAGTACTTC. The full variable domain, completed using reference TRBV11-3 and TRBJ2-5, is EAGVVQSPRYKIIEKKQPVAFWCNPISGHNTLYWYLQNLGQGPELLIRYENEEAVDDSQLPKDRFSAERLKGVDSTLKIQPAELGDSAVYLCAIQKTQYFGPGTRLLVL.

This clonotype came up a few times. The chain links TRBV2 to TRBJ2-1; 9 bases are a match to TRBD2. CDR3 size: 15 residues. Trimming cost V 6 bases and J 7 bases; bases outside gene matches: 10. CDR1 SNHLY and CDR2 FYNNEI come from the germline V gene. This CDR3 reads CASRLGGGRGNEQFF. For the CDR3, the DNA is TGTGCCAGCAGGCTTGGAGGCGGGAGGGGGAATGAGCAGTTCTTC.

Notes on this clonotype: Since a much larger clone is just one base distant, this may be a read error. Since no conserved phenylalanine or tryptophan closes the CDR3, a read error is the likely cause. The chain combines TRBV29-1 with TRBJ2-7; TRBD1 matches at 8 bases. This CDR3 has 15 amino acids. Germline V gene data show CDR1 as SQVTM and CDR2 as ANQGSEA. V lost 4 bases, J lost 0 bases, and 8 bases stayed unmatched. The CDR3 protein is CSVGPGGAGSYEQYS. CDR3 in DNA: TGCAGCGTTGGCCCAGGGGGCGCTGGCTCCTACGAGCAGTACTCC.

A note on this clonotype: This sequence may be a read error, since a much larger clone differs from it by one base. The chain is built from TRBV12-3 or TRBV12-4 and TRBJ1-1; D gene ambiguous. The V end was cut by 2 bases, the J end by 7 bases, with 14 bases between. This CDR3 spans 14 amino acids. The CDR3 sequence is CASSLRAAVNEAFF. The CDR3 DNA reads as TGTGCCAGCAGTTTAAGGGCGGCGGTGAATGAAGCTTTCTTT.

Comment on this clonotype: A read error may account for a junction end that differs from germline. This chain uses TRBV11-2 with TRBJ2-5, with D maybe TRBD2 (5 bases). Germline V gene data show CDR1 as SGHAT and CDR2 as FQNNGV. This CDR3 comprises 13 residues. The CDR3 is CPSGLSVERTQYF. DNA of the CDR3: TGTCCCAGCGGCCTAAGTGTCGAGAGGACCCAGTACTTC.

As DNA, the CDR3 is TGTGCCAGCAGTCCTTCCCTAGCGGGGAATTACAATGAGCAGTTCTTC. Its protein is CASSPSLAGNYNEQFF. The chain has TRBV28 and TRBJ2-1; TRBD2 agrees at 9 bases. The V segment lost 5 bases and the J segment 4 bases; nucleotides outside the gene matches: 9. The CDR3 length is 16 residues. The germline V gene encodes CDR1 MDHEN and CDR2 SYDVKM. The full variable domain, rest sourced from reference TRBV28 and TRBJ2-1, is DVKVTQSSRYLVKRTGEKVFLECVQDMDHENMFWYRQDPGLGLRLIYFSYDVKMKEKGDIPEGYSVSREKKERFSLILESASTNQTSMYLCASSPSLAGNYNEQFFGPGTRLTVL.

The chain joins TRBV5-4 to TRBJ1-1; no clear D gene. CDR1 and CDR2 (germline): SGHNT, YYREEE (reference sequence). This CDR3 has 17 residues. V was shortened by 4 bases and J by 0 bases, with 19 bases between the two germline ends. CDR3 nucleotide sequence: TGTGCCAGCAGCCCTGGAGGAGGGATAAGGATGAACACTGAAGCTTTCTTT. Its translation: CASSPGGGIRMNTEAFF.

Concerning this clonotype: This is likely a read error, given that the CDR3 carries no conserved phenylalanine or tryptophan at its end. The chain is built from TRBV30 and TRBJ1-2, with 8 bases identical to TRBD1. J gave up 7 bases and V 3 bases, and 10 bases lay outside the gene matches. The length of the CDR3 is 14 residues. CDR1 GTSNPN and CDR2 SVGIG come from the germline V gene (reference sequence). CDR3 loop: CAWRLPGTGGGYTS. CDR3 sequence (DNA): TGTGCCTGGAGGCTCCCAGGGACAGGCGGTGGCTACACCTCC.

Of note for this clonotype: Sequence at one end of the junction differs from germline and may be a read error. The rearrangement uses TRBV11-2 and TRBJ2-7, with 12 bases matching TRBD2. The length of the CDR3 is 13 residues. The germline gives CDR1 SGHAT, CDR2 FQNNGV. CDR3: CAISLAGGYEKYF. The CDR3 DNA reads as TGTGCCATCAGCCTAGCGGGAGGGTACGAGAAGTACTTC.

A note on this clonotype: At one of its ends the junction is not consistent with the germline gene, which may arise from a read error. This sequence joins TRBV14 and TRBJ2-2; 10 bases line up with TRBD2. This CDR3 spans 17 amino acids. The germline V gene has CDR1 SGHDN and CDR2 FVKESK. CDR3 protein: CASSKLGGLANIGELFF. CDR3 coding DNA: TGTGCAAGCAGCAAACTGGGGGGACTAGCGAACATCGGGGAGCTGTTTTTT. Complete variable domain (other parts from reference TRBV14 and TRBJ2-2): EAGVTQFPSHSVIEKGQTVTLRCDPISGHDNLYWYRRVMGKEIKFLLHFVKESKQDESGMPNNRFLAERTGGTYSTLKVQPAELEDSGVYFCASSKLGGLANIGELFFGEGSRLTVL.